The table lists the clone carrying this T cell receptor (beta chain) with many counts. This sample was taken from a study of T cells in Graves' hyperthyroidism and ophthalmopathy. Trimming left V 5 bases short and J 1 base short, with 12 bases between. Germline lookup yields CDR1 SEHNR and CDR2 FQNEAQ (reference sequence). The CDR3 consists of 14 residues. TCR beta CDR3 regions were amplified from RNA. Researchers ran a first-round RT-PCR on the TCR CDR3 using the HTBI primer set. In TCRdb, the multiplex PCR reads were re-called with MiXCR into one record per CDR3 protein. The sample has 370,000 or so distinct CDR3 sequences; just under 25% are singletons.

V gene TRBV7-9 combines with J gene TRBJ2-7; TRBD1 or TRBD2 may be the D gene (5 bases each). This receptor was taken from a man aged 45 to 65 with Graves' hyperthyroidism. The source material was blood. The CDR3 coding sequence is TGTGCCAGCAGCAGCCGGGACCGTTCCTACGAGCAGTACTTC. This codes for CASSSRDRSYEQYF.